The 2 T cell receptor beta chains below all came from one sample that was sequenced in a study of OX40 agonist ivuxolimab in advanced cancers. Using immunoSEQ multiplex PCR, the repertoire was profiled, and TCRdb retains in-frame clones only, with some absent. Seen here are about 68,000 clones, over 80% observed once, and the top ten hold about 5.5%. Source: CD4+ or CD8+ T cells sorted from blood, taken in a trial of the OX40 agonist ivuxolimab. The receptors shown here come from an adult with an advanced solid tumor such as melanoma, head and neck, liver or kidney cancer.

The gene calls are TRBV5-8 and TRBJ2-7; D is perhaps TRBD1 (8 bases). The length of the CDR3 is 17 residues. Trimming removed 4 bases from V and 0 bases from J, with 20 bases in between. Germline V gene sequence: CDR1 SGHTS, CDR2 YDEGEE. The CDR3 coding sequence is TGTGCCAGCAGCCTACAGGGGGGGACAGGTAACTCCTACGAGCAGTACTTC. Translated, it gives CASSLQGGTGNSYEQYF.

The chain employs TRBV4-1 and TRBJ1-6, with D hard to call. The CDR3 contains 18 residues. V lost 0 bases and J lost 2, with 14 bases in between. Germline V gives CDR1 MGHRA, CDR2 YSYEKL. The CDR3 bases are TGCGCCAGCAGCCAAGATTGGGAAGTAGAGACCTATAATTCACCCCTCCACTTT. Translating gives CASSQDWEVETYNSPLHF.